Listed below are T cell receptor beta chains from one sample, sequenced in a study of radiation and T cells in renal cell carcinoma. Method: immunoSEQ multiplex PCR; TCRdb's copy keeps in-frame clones and lacks some. Of around 99,000 clones in the sample, 70% to 85% are singletons; the top ten hold around 7.7%. This sample comprised blood, obtained from a patient whose treatment included radiotherapy and nephrectomy. These receptors all stem from a man in his fifties or sixties with renal cell carcinoma. CDR3s include the opening cysteine and the closing phenylalanine or tryptophan. D genes are given only for firm matches. Part of the rows lack a size; the others show once, few, many or a class for expanded clones.

TRBJ2-7	TRBV10-3	-	-	CATLLGNEQYF	TGTGCCACACTCCTAGGTAACGAGCAGTACTTC
TRBJ2-2	TRBV19	-	-	CARQIPGRTINTGELFF	TGTGCCAGGCAAATTCCGGGACGCACGATAAACACCGGGGAGCTGTTTTTT
TRBJ2-2	TRBV4-1	-	-	CASSQGIFGELFF	TGCGCCAGCAGCCAAGGAATTTTCGGGGAGCTGTTTTTT
TRBJ2-1	TRBV19	TRBD2	-	CASTSGSSYNEQFF	TGTGCCAGCACTAGCGGTAGCTCCTACAATGAGCAGTTCTTC
TRBJ2-1	TRBV28	-	-	CASSLWASVSSYNEQFF	TGTGCCAGCAGTTTATGGGCCAGCGTAAGCTCCTACAATGAGCAGTTCTTC
TRBJ2-1	TRBV11-3	TRBD2	once	CASSSSGTSGRALDEQFF	TGTGCCAGCAGCTCCTCCGGGACTAGCGGGAGGGCCTTGGATGAGCAGTTCTTC
TRBJ1-2	TRBV14	-	-	CASSQRSYGYTF	TGTGCCAGCAGCCAACGGAGCTATGGCTACACCTTC
TRBJ2-1	TRBV6-5	TRBD2	-	CASSYSTAGVRDEQFF	TGTGCCAGCAGTTACTCGACAGCGGGAGTCAGGGATGAGCAGTTCTTC
TRBJ2-7	TRBV4-3	-	-	CASSQEPDSTYEQYF	TGCGCCAGCAGCCAGGAACCTGATTCGACCTACGAGCAGTACTTC
TRBJ1-4	TRBV7-9	-	-	CASSLDSAVDEKLFF	TGTGCCAGCAGCTTAGACAGTGCGGTGGATGAAAAACTGTTTTTT
TRBJ1-4	TRBV5-1	TRBD1	-	CASSPGLTGYEKLFF	TGCGCCAGCAGCCCCGGCCTGACAGGGTATGAAAAACTGTTTTTT
TRBJ2-5	TRBV4-2	TRBD2	-	CASSQDFSGRGKQYF	TGTGCCAGCAGCCAAGATTTTAGCGGGAGGGGGAAGCAGTACTTC
TRBJ1-1	TRBV5-1	-	few	CASSFSTTGGSEAFF	TGCGCCAGCAGCTTTTCAACTACAGGTGGGAGTGAAGCTTTCTTT
TRBJ1-2	TRBV28	-	-	CASSPYTEGYTF	TGTGCCAGCAGTCCCTACACCGAGGGCTACACCTTC
TRBJ1-1	TRBV2	TRBD1	-	CASSTTGGETEAFF	TGTGCCAGCAGTACGACAGGGGGGGAGACTGAAGCTTTCTTT
TRBJ1-5	TRBV9	TRBD1	-	CASSVDGTGAQPQHF	TGTGCCAGCAGCGTAGACGGGACAGGGGCTCAGCCCCAGCATTTT
TRBJ2-2	TRBV28	TRBD2	once	CASRATSGRVVPGELFF	TGTGCCAGCAGGGCGACTAGCGGGAGGGTGGTTCCCGGGGAGCTGTTTTTT
TRBJ2-2	TRBV11-3	TRBD2	-	CASSFQGGVGELFF	TGTGCCAGCAGCTTCCAGGGAGGGGTCGGGGAGCTGTTTTTT
TRBJ1-3	TRBV6-1	TRBD1	-	CATQGLPGNTIYF	TGTGCCACACAGGGGTTACCTGGAAACACCATATATTTT
TRBJ2-5	TRBV19	TRBD2	many	CASSIVSSGTETQYF	TGTGCCAGTAGTATAGTGTCTAGCGGGACTGAGACCCAGTACTTC
TRBJ2-4	TRBV12-2	-	-	CASSSGLAGAGQYF	TGTGCCAGCAGCTCGGGACTAGCGGGAGCGGGACAGTACTTC
TRBJ2-1	TRBV28	-	-	CASSLLPNEQFF	TGTGCCAGCAGTTTATTACCTAATGAGCAGTTCTTC
TRBJ2-2	TRBV25-1	-	few	CASTDLRELFF	TGTGCCAGCACCGACTTAAGGGAGCTGTTTTTT
TRBJ1-5	TRBV10-3	-	-	CAISERGDQPQHF	TGTGCCATCAGTGAGAGGGGAGATCAGCCCCAGCATTTT
TRBJ2-2	TRBV4-2	TRBD2	-	CASGRVGESGGELFF	TGTGCCAGTGGGAGGGTGGGGGAATCAGGCGGGGAGCTGTTTTTT
TRBJ2-6	TRBV27	-	-	CASSFSGAGANVLTF	TGTGCCAGCAGTTTTTCCGGGGCTGGGGCCAACGTCCTGACTTTC
TRBJ1-1	TRBV27	-	-	CASSPLVPFRAFF	TGTGCCAGCAGTCCCCTAGTCCCGTTCAGAGCTTTCTTT
TRBJ2-7	TRBV18	-	few	CASSPSRTPNEQYF	TGTGCCAGCTCACCCTCTAGGACCCCCAACGAGCAGTACTTC
TRBJ2-7	TRBV28	-	-	CASRPALLGGYSYEQYF	TGTGCCAGCAGGCCCGCTTTATTGGGGGGCTACTCCTACGAGCAGTACTTC
TRBJ2-7	TRBV7-2	TRBD2	once	CASSSTSGSWGEQYF	TGTGCCAGCAGCTCCACTAGCGGGAGTTGGGGAGAGCAGTACTTC